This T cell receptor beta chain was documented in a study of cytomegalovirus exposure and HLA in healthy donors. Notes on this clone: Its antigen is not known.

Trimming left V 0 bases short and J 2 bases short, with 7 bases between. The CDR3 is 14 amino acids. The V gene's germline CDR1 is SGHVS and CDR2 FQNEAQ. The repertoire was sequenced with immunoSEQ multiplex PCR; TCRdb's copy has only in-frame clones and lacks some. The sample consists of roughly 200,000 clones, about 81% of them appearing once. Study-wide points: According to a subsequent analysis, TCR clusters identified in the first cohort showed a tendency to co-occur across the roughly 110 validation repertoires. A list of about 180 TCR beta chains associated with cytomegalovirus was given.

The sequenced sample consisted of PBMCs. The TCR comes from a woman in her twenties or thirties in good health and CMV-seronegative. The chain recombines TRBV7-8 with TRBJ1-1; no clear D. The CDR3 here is CASSLAGGNTEAFF. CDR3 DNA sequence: TGTGCCAGCAGCTTAGCGGGAGGTAACACTGAAGCTTTCTTT.